Reported below is one TCR beta chain. This specimen comes from a study of CD8+CD57+ T cells in acquired aplastic anemia. CD8+CD57+ cell expansion had been shown by flow cytometry in patients chosen for sequencing. Blood samples were obtained from patients who had received no prior therapy. Using genomic DNA as the template, TCR beta VDJ and CDR3 profiling was carried out. TCRdb redid the calling of the reads with MiXCR, one entry per CDR3 protein. The sample carries 75,000 to 80,000 distinct CDR3 sequences, roughly 72% recorded once. The CDR3 length is 14 residues. The J segment lost 8 bases and the V segment lost 3 bases, leaving 4 bases of the junction unmatched. Germline assignment: CDR1 WSHSY and CDR2 SAAADI.

Sequencing input: sorted CD4+, CD8+, or CD8+CD57+ T cells (not recorded which) from PBMCs. This TCR was sampled from a human donor with aplastic anemia. V is TRBV10-2 and J is TRBJ2-1, with 10 bases fitting TRBD2. CDR3: CASSDVAGGYEQFF. DNA for the CDR3: TGCGCCAGCAGTGATGTAGCGGGAGGATATGAGCAGTTCTTC.